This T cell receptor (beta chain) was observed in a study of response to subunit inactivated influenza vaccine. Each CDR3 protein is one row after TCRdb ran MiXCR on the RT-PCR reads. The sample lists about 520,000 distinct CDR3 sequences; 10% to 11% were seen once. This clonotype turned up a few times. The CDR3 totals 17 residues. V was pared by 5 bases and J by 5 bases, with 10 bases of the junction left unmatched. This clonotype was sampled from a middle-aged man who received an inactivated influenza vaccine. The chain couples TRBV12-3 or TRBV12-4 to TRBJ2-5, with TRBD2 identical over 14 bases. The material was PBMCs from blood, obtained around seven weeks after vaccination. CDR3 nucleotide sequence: TGTGCCAGCAGTGGATCGGGACTAGCGGGAGTGGGGGAGACCCAGTACTTC. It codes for CASSGSGLAGVGETQYF.